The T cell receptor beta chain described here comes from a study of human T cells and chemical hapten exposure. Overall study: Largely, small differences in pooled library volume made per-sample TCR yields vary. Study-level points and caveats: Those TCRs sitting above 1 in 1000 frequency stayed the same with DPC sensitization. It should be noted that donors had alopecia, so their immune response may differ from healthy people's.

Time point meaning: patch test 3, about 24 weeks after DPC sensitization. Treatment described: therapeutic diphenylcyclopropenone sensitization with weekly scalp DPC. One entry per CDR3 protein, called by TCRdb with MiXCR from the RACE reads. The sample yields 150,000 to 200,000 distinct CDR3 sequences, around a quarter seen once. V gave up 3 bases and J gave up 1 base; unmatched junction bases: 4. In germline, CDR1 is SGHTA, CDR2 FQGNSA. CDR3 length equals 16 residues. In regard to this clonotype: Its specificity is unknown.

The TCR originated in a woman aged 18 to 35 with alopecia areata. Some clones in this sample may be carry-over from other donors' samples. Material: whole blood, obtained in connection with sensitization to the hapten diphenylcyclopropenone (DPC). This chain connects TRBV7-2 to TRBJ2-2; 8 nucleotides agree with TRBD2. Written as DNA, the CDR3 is TGTGCCAGCAGCTTTTCCGGGACTAGGAACACCGGGGAGCTGTTTTTT. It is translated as CASSFSGTRNTGELFF.